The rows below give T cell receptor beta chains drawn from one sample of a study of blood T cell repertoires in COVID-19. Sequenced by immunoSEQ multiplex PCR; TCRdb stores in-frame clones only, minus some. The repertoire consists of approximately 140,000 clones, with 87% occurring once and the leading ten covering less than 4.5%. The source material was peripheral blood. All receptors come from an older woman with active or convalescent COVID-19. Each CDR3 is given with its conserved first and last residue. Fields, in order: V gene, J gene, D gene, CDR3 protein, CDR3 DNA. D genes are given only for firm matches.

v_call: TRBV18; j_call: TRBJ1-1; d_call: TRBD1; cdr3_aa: CASSAGGDTEAFF; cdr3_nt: TGTGCCAGCTCGGCAGGGGGAGATACTGAAGCTTTCTTT
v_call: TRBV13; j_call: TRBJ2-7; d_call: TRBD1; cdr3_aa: CASSLAPDRGFTGEQYF; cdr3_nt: TGTGCCAGCAGCTTAGCACCCGACAGGGGATTTACGGGGGAGCAGTACTTC
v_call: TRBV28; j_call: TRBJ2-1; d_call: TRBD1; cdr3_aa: CASSSPTGTGAFQFF; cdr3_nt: TGTGCCAGCAGTTCCCCTACCGGGACAGGGGCGTTCCAGTTCTTC
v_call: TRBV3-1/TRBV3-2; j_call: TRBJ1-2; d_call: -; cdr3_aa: CASSPQGIYGYTF; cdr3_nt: TGTGCCAGCAGCCCCCAGGGAATATATGGCTACACCTTC
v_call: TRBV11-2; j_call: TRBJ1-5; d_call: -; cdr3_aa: CASSSGHSNQPQHF; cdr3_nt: TGTGCCAGCAGCTCAGGACATAGCAATCAGCCCCAGCATTTT
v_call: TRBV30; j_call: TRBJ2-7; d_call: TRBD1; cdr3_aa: CAWSIRDSLYEQYF; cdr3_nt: TGTGCCTGGAGTATCCGGGACAGTCTCTACGAGCAGTACTTC
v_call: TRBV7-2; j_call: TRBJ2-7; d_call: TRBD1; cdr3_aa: CASSLGQGITYEQYF; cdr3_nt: TGTGCCAGCAGCTTAGGACAGGGGATCACTTACGAGCAGTACTTC
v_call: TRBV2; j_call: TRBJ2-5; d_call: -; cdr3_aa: CASSEGDFQETQYF; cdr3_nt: TGTGCCAGCAGTGAGGGGGACTTCCAAGAGACCCAGTACTTC
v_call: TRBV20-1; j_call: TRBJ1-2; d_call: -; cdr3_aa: CSTTVKYGYTF; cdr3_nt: TGCAGTACGACAGTTAAATATGGCTACACCTTC
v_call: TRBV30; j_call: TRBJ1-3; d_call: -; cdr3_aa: CAWSLGNTIYF; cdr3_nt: TGTGCCTGGAGTTTAGGAAACACCATATATTTT